One sample yielded the 29 T cell receptor beta chains listed below, sequenced in a study of cytomegalovirus exposure and HLA in healthy donors. Generated by immunoSEQ multiplex PCR, the TCRdb table keeps only in-frame clones and is missing some. The table includes about 250,000 clones, about 90% detected once. The material sequenced was PBMCs. All receptors derive from a man between 18 and 35 years old in good health and CMV-seropositive.

This clone has more than one count but fewer than ten. The chain couples TRBV5-6 to TRBJ2-5, with D possibly TRBD1 on 6 matching bases. V lost 4 bases and J lost 0, with 13 bases in between. The V gene's germline CDR1 is SGHDT and CDR2 YYEEEE. The CDR3 covers 15 residues. CDR3 sequence reads: CASSPTGMNQETQYF. The CDR3 DNA is TGTGCCAGCAGCCCAACAGGGATGAACCAAGAGACCCAGTACTTC.

On this clone: The germline gene is not matched at one end of the junction; a read error may be the cause. The chain joins TRBV5-6 to TRBJ2-1; 9 nucleotides align to TRBD2. Germline lookup yields CDR1 SGHDT and CDR2 YYEEEE. The CDR3 runs to 15 residues. CDR3 sequence: CASSLGGLARNEQFF. The CDR3 DNA reads as TGTGCCAGCAGTTTGGGAGGACTAGCGCGCAATGAGCAGTTCTTC.

This chain joins TRBV4-1 and TRBJ1-2; 7 nucleotides match TRBD1. Trimming removed 3 bases from V and 4 bases from J; junction bases left unmatched: 11. CDR1 MGHRA and CDR2 YSYEKL come from the germline V gene. The CDR3 has 16 amino acids. The CDR3 coding sequence is TGCGCCAGCAGCCAGCTCCGGATGGGGACAGCCTATGGCTACACCTTC. This translates into CASSQLRMGTAYGYTF.

The chain is built from TRBV30 and TRBJ2-1; D is uncertain. The CDR3 contains 15 residues. V was shortened by 0 bases and J by 5 bases, with 14 bases between the two germline ends. CDR1 and CDR2 from the germline V gene are GTSNPN and SVGIG (reference sequence). This CDR3 reads CAWSVRSAPHNEQFF. The CDR3 DNA sequence: TGTGCCTGGAGTGTACGCTCGGCACCCCACAATGAGCAGTTCTTC. Supplemented by reference TRBV30 and TRBJ2-1, the full variable domain reads SQTIHQWPATLVQPVGSPLSLECTVEGTSNPNLYWYRQAAGRGLQLLFYSVGIGQISSEVPQNLSASRPQDRQFILSSKKLLLSDSGFYLCAWSVRSAPHNEQFFGPGTRLTVL.

The gene calls are TRBV10-2 and TRBJ2-1; 10 bases line up with TRBD2. V shed 5 bases, J shed 4 bases, and the junction held 5 bases outside the gene matches. Per germline, CDR1 WSHSY and CDR2 SAAADI. This CDR3 is built from 15 residues. CDR3 residues: CASSLAGGPYNEQFF. CDR3 sequence (DNA): TGCGCCAGCAGTTTAGCGGGAGGACCGTACAATGAGCAGTTCTTC.

J is TRBJ2-7 and V is TRBV5-6, with D hard to call. V lost 5 bases and J 6 bases, leaving 12 bases between the germline ends. This CDR3 spans 12 amino acids. Germline V gives CDR1 SGHDT, CDR2 YYEEEE. The CDR3 nucleotides are TGTGCCAGCAGTTACCTAAACGCCGAGCAGTACTTC. Translating it yields CASSYLNAEQYF.

The rearrangement links TRBV10-3 to TRBJ2-3; 7 bases agree with TRBD1. The CDR3 sequence is 13 residues long. Unmatched junction bases numbered 5, after V lost 10 bases and J lost 1 base. Germline V gives CDR1 ENHRY, CDR2 SYGVKD. CDR3 sequence: CASLGQGTDTQYF. The CDR3 DNA sequence: TGTGCCAGCCTCGGACAGGGCACAGATACGCAGTATTTT.

The chain uses TRBV30 and TRBJ1-1, with TRBD1 matching 9 bases. The J segment lost 1 base and the V segment lost 1 base, leaving 1 base of the junction unmatched. This CDR3 comprises 14 residues. The germline V gene has CDR1 GTSNPN and CDR2 SVGIG (reference sequence). This CDR3 is CAWSGGQGNTEAFF. For the CDR3, the DNA is TGTGCCTGGAGTGGGGGACAGGGGAACACTGAAGCTTTCTTT.

The rearrangement links TRBV27 to TRBJ1-5; a possible D gene is TRBD1 (5 bases). The CDR3 is 14 amino acids. The germline V gene has CDR1 MNHEY and CDR2 SMNVEV (reference sequence). V gave up 5 bases and J gave up 5 bases, with 13 bases separating them. CDR3 nucleotide sequence: TGTGCCAGCAGTAATAGGGGTGGCCATCAGCCCCAGCATTTT. It is translated as CASSNRGGHQPQHF.

This chain links TRBV9 with TRBJ2-7; D remains ambiguous. The CDR3 contains 12 residues. CDR1 is SGDLS, CDR2 YYNGEE, per germline. Trimming removed 0 bases at V and 7 bases at J, with 8 bases between. As DNA, the CDR3 is TGTGCCAGCAGCGTAGAGGGTACGGAGCAGTACTTC. Encoded protein: CASSVEGTEQYF.

The V and J genes are TRBV28 and TRBJ1-4; D may be TRBD1 (5 bases). The germline V gene encodes CDR1 MDHEN and CDR2 SYDVKM. Deletions cut 2 bases from V and 10 bases from J, with 14 bases between. The CDR3 length is 14 residues. CDR3 protein: CASSLQGGRGKLFF. The DNA of the CDR3 is TGTGCCAGCAGTTTACAGGGAGGAAGGGGAAAACTGTTTTTT.

Turning to this clone: Germline and junction disagree at one end, which may indicate a read error. The rearrangement joins TRBV6-1 to TRBJ1-4; a possible D gene is TRBD1 (6 bases). Germline V CDR1 and CDR2: MNHNS, SASEGT. The CDR3 spans 13 residues. CDR3 bases: TGTGCCAGCAAGGACAGAGATCATGAAGAACTGTTTTTT. Encoded protein: CASKDRDHEELFF.

This clone was seen a few times. The CDR3: CASEGPEQFF. Here the CDR3 DNA reads TGTGCCAGCGAGGGCCCTGAGCAGTTCTTC. This chain connects TRBV4-2 to TRBJ2-1; possible D gene TRBD2, 5 bases. V lost 8 bases to trimming and J lost 9 bases, with 8 bases between them. Germline CDR1 LGHNA, CDR2 YNFKEQ. The CDR3 is made up of 10 amino acids.

The chain carries TRBV27 and TRBJ2-7, with TRBD2 matching 11 bases. The germline V gene has CDR1 MNHEY and CDR2 SMNVEV (reference sequence). J was trimmed by 3 bases and V by 3 bases; bases with no gene match: 1. The CDR3 totals 14 residues. In DNA, the CDR3 is TGTGCCAGCAGTTTGACTAGCGGGAACTACGAGCAGTACTTC. It codes for CASSLTSGNYEQYF.

This clone has a handful of counts. The genes are TRBV4-1 and TRBJ1-1, with TRBD1 as a possible D gene (5 bases). The V gene lost 1 base and the J gene lost 4 bases, with 16 bases spanning the gap. The germline V gene encodes CDR1 MGHRA and CDR2 YSYEKL. The CDR3 consists of 16 residues. CDR3 sequence reads: CASSQATVGVGTEAFF. The CDR3 bases are TGCGCCAGCAGCCAAGCGACAGTGGGTGTGGGCACTGAAGCTTTCTTT.

The chain employs TRBV9 and TRBJ2-3; no definite D call. This CDR3 region has 16 residues. The germline V and J ends were trimmed by 4 bases and 2 bases, with 17 bases remaining between them. CDR1 and CDR2 (germline): SGDLS, YYNGEE. CDR3: CASSPSGGRLTDTQYF. CDR3 bases: TGTGCCAGCAGCCCCTCCGGTGGGCGGCTCACAGATACGCAGTATTTT.

The chain joins TRBV7-9 to TRBJ1-4; TRBD1 matches 10 bases. In germline, CDR1 is SEHNR, CDR2 FQNEAQ (reference sequence). The V gene end was trimmed by 5 bases and the J gene end by 4 bases; junction bases not matched to a gene: 13. The CDR3 has 18 residues. CDR3 DNA: TGTGCCAGCAGCCAGCCAAGGCCAGGGACAGGGGTTAATGAAAAACTGTTTTTT. As protein: CASSQPRPGTGVNEKLFF. The entire variable domain, with the rest obtained from reference TRBV7-9 and TRBJ1-4, is as follows: DTGVSQNPRHKITKRGQNVTFRCDPISEHNRLYWYRQTLGQGPEFLTYFQNEAQLEKSRLLSDRFSAERPKGSFSTLEIQRTEQGDSAMYLCASSQPRPGTGVNEKLFFGSGTQLSVL.

The chain employs TRBV27 and TRBJ1-1; D gene ambiguous. Germline lookup yields CDR1 MNHEY and CDR2 SMNVEV (reference sequence). V was cut by 4 bases and J by 0 bases, with 9 bases left in between. The CDR3 extends over 14 amino acids. The chain's CDR3 is CASSYTQLNTEAFF. CDR3 nucleotide sequence: TGTGCCAGCAGTTATACACAGCTGAACACTGAAGCTTTCTTT.

The V call is TRBV10-3, the J call TRBJ1-1; 8 bases fit TRBD1. CDR1 and CDR2 (germline): ENHRY, SYGVKD. There are 14 residues in the CDR3. Trimming removed 7 bases from V and 4 bases from J; junction bases left unmatched: 8. The CDR3 reads CAITRQGSGTEAFF. The CDR3 DNA is TGTGCCATCACCAGACAGGGGTCGGGCACTGAAGCTTTCTTT.

In its sample, this clone was seen once. The J gene is TRBJ2-7, the V gene TRBV5-1; D not certain. The ends were cut back, 4 bases at V and 1 base at J, with 12 bases in the middle. The CDR3 runs to 14 residues. Germline assignment: CDR1 SGHRS and CDR2 YFSETQ. The CDR3 loop reads CASSTATGSYEQYF. In nucleotides, the CDR3 is TGCGCCAGCAGCACAGCGACGGGTTCCTACGAGCAGTACTTC.

In its sample, this clone was seen once. The chain couples TRBV5-6 to TRBJ1-1, with 10 bases aligning to TRBD1. V shed 4 bases, J shed 3 bases, and the junction held 9 bases outside the gene matches. CDR3 length equals 16 residues. The germline gives CDR1 SGHDT, CDR2 YYEEEE. The DNA of the CDR3 is TGTGCCAGCAGCGCGGGGTGGGACAGGGGATACACTGAAGCTTTCTTT. Its protein product is CASSAGWDRGYTEAFF.

V gene TRBV27 combines with J gene TRBJ1-1; 7 bases map to TRBD1. CDR1 is MNHEY and CDR2 is SMNVEV in the germline V gene (reference sequence). This CDR3 comprises 14 residues. V was clipped by 2 bases and J by 0 bases; unmatched bases: 0. The CDR3 sequence is CASSLTGVNTEAFF. CDR3 DNA: TGTGCCAGCAGTTTAACAGGGGTGAACACTGAAGCTTTCTTT.

The V gene is TRBV2, the J gene TRBJ2-5, with D perhaps TRBD2 (5 bases). Trimming cost V 0 bases and J 5 bases, with 10 bases left between them. CDR1 and CDR2 from the germline V gene are SNHLY and FYNNEI. The CDR3 extends over 14 amino acids. CDR3 nucleotide sequence: TGTGCCAGCAGTGAAGCGCGGGTGGGCGAGACCCAGTACTTC. This codes for CASSEARVGETQYF.

The CDR3 loop is CASSEAGGTDTQYF. In nucleotides, the CDR3 is TGCGCCAGCAGTGAGGCGGGAGGCACAGATACGCAGTATTTT. The genes are TRBV10-1 and TRBJ2-3; 7 positions match TRBD2. CDR3 size: 14 residues. Germline CDR1 and CDR2: WNHNN and SYGVQD (reference sequence). V shed 2 bases, J shed 1 base, and the junction held 0 bases outside the gene matches.

This chain joins TRBV29-1 and TRBJ2-1; TRBD1 matches at 9 bases. Trimming cost V 5 bases and J 9 bases; bases outside gene matches: 5. CDR1 SQVTM and CDR2 ANQGSEA come from the germline V gene. CDR3 length: 12 amino acids. CDR3 amino acids: CSVPQGAGEQFF. CDR3 coding DNA: TGCAGCGTTCCACAGGGGGCAGGTGAGCAGTTCTTC.

The V gene is TRBV30, the J gene TRBJ1-3; maybe TRBD1 (5 bases). Trimming shortened V by 3 bases and J by 0 bases, and 12 bases separated the two germline ends. This CDR3 region has 15 residues. Germline V gene sequence: CDR1 GTSNPN, CDR2 SVGIG (reference sequence). CDR3 loop: CAWSLGGVSGNTIYF. In DNA, the CDR3 is TGTGCCTGGAGCCTGGGGGGTGTCTCTGGAAACACCATATATTTT.

V is TRBV7-2 and J is TRBJ1-1; D gene uncertain. V lost 6 bases and J lost 1, with 12 bases in between. The CDR3 spans 14 residues. Germline CDR1 is SGHTA and CDR2 is FQGNSA. The DNA of the CDR3 is TGTGCCAGCAGACTGGGAGCTCGGAACACTGAAGCTTTCTTT. Its translation is CASRLGARNTEAFF.

This clone is a singleton in its sample. The chain recombines TRBV6-5 with TRBJ2-7; 8 nucleotides match TRBD2. Germline V gives CDR1 MNHEY, CDR2 SVGAGI. This CDR3 comprises 15 residues. V shed 7 bases and J 0 bases; nucleotides not matched to a gene: 8. DNA for the CDR3: TGTGCCAGCACAAACGGGGGGGAGGGCTCCTACGAGCAGTACTTC. It translates to CASTNGGEGSYEQYF.

The chain joins TRBV11-2 to TRBJ2-7; 10 bases agree with TRBD2. V dropped 5 bases and J dropped 7; count of bases not matched to a gene: 11. The germline V gene encodes CDR1 SGHAT and CDR2 FQNNGV. The CDR3 is 15 amino acids. The CDR3 loop reads CASSQSPAGGEEQYF. For the CDR3, the DNA is TGTGCCAGCAGCCAAAGCCCAGCGGGAGGGGAGGAGCAGTACTTC. The complete variable domain, with remaining parts taken from reference TRBV11-2 and TRBJ2-7, reads EAGVAQSPRYKIIEKRQSVAFWCNPISGHATLYWYQQILGQGPKLLIQFQNNGVVDDSQLPKDRFSAERLKGVDSTLKIQPAKLEDSAVYLCASSQSPAGGEEQYFGPGTRLTVT.